This record covers a single TCR beta chain. The entry originates in a study of identical twins. CDR1 and CDR2 from the germline V gene are SEHNR and FQNEAQ (reference sequence). Trimming removed 4 bases at V and 3 bases at J, with 21 bases between. This CDR3 contains 17 residues. TCRdb analysed the 5' RACE reads with MiXCR anew, one entry per CDR3 protein. This sample has 500,000 or so distinct CDR3 sequences, with approximately 14% found just once. The same sample was also used in a study of yellow fever vaccine responses in identical twins.

The clonotype was recovered from a woman aged 18-29 years in good health. The rearrangement links TRBV7-9 to TRBJ2-5; perhaps TRBD1 as D (5 bases). Sequences were obtained from CD4+ T cells sorted from blood. This chain's CDR3 is CASSSPFRVRMEETQYF. CDR3 in DNA: TGTGCCAGCAGCTCACCGTTCAGGGTGAGAATGGAAGAGACCCAGTACTTC.